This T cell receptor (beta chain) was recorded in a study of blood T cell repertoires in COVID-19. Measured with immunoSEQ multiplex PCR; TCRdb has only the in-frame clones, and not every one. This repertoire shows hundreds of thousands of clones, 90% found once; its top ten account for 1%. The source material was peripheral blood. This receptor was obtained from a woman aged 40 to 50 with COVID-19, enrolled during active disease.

Here the CDR3 reads CASSPGGLIRRETQYF. CDR3 nucleotides: TGTGCCAGCAGCCCCGGGGGGCTAATCCGGAGAGAGACCCAGTACTTC. The chain uses TRBV7-2 and TRBJ2-5; possibly TRBD2 for D (7 bases). Germline lookup yields CDR1 SGHTA and CDR2 FQGNSA. V was shortened by 5 bases and J by 4 bases, with 20 bases between the two germline ends. CDR3 length: 16 residues.